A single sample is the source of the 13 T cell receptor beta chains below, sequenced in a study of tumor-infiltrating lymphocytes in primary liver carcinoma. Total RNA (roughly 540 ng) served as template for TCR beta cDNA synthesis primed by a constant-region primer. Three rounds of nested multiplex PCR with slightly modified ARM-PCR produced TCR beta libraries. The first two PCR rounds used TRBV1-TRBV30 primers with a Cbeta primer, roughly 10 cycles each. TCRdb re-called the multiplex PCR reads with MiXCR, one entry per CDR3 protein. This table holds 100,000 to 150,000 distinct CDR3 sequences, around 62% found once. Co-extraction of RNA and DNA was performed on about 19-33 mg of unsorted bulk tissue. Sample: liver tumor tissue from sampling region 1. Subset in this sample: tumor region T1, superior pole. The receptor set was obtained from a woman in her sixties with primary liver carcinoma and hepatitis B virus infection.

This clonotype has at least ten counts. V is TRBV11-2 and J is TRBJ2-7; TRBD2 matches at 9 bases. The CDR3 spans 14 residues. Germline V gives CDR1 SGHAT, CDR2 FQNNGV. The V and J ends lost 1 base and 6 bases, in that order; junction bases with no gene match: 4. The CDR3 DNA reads TGTGCCAGCAGCTTAGGTAGCGGGAGCCTCGAGCAGTACTTC. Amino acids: CASSLGSGSLEQYF. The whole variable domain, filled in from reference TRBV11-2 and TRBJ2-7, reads EAGVAQSPRYKIIEKRQSVAFWCNPISGHATLYWYQQILGQGPKLLIQFQNNGVVDDSQLPKDRFSAERLKGVDSTLKIQPAKLEDSAVYLCASSLGSGSLEQYFGPGTRLTVT.

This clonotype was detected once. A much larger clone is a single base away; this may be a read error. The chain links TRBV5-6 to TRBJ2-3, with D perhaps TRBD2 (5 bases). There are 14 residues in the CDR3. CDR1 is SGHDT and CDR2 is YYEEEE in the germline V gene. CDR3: CTSSLIGVADTQYF. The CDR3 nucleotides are TGTACCAGCAGCTTGATCGGGGTAGCAGATACGCAGTATTTT.

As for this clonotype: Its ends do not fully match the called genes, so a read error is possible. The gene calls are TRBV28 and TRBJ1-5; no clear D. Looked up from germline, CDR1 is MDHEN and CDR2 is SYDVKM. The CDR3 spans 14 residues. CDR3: CTSSLHGNNQPQHF. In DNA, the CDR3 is TGTACCAGCAGTCTACACGGCAATAATCAGCCCCAGCATTTT.

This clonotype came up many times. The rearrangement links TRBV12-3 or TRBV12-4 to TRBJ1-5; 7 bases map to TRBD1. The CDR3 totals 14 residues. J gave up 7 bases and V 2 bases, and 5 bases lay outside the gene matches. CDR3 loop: CASSLRYRGQPQHF. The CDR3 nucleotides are TGTGCCAGCAGTTTACGCTACAGGGGCCAGCCCCAGCATTTT.

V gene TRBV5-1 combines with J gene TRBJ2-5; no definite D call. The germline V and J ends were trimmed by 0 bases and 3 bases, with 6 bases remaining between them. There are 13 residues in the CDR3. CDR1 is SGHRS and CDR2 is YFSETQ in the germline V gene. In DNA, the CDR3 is TGCGCCAGCAGCTTGGGGTTCGAAGAGACCCAGTACTTC. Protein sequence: CASSLGFEETQYF.

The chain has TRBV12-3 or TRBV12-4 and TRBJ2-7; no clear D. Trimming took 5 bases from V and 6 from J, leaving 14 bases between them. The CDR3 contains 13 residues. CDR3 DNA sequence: TGTGCCAGCAGTATTAATCCTCCCCCCGAGCAGTACTTC. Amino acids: CASSINPPPEQYF.

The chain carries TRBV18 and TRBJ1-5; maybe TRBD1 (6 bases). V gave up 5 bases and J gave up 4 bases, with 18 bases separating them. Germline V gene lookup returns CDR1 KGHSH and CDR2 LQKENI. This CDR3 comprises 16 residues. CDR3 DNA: TGTGCCAGCTCATCCCGACAGGCGACGGCTAATCAGCCCCAGCATTTT. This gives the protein CASSSRQATANQPQHF.

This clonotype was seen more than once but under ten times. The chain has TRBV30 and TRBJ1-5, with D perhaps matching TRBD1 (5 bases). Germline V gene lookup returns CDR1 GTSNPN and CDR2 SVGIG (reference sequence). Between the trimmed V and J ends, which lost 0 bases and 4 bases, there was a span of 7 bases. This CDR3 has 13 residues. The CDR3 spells CAWSVRTNQPQHF. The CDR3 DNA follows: TGTGCCTGGAGTGTAAGGACAAATCAGCCCCAGCATTTT.

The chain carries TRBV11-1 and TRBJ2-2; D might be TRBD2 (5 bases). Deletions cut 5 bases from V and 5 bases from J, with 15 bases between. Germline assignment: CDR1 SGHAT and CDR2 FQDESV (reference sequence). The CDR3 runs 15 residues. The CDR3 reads CASSPRAGSTGELFF. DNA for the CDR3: TGTGCCAGCAGCCCGCGGGCTGGGAGTACCGGGGAGCTGTTTTTT.

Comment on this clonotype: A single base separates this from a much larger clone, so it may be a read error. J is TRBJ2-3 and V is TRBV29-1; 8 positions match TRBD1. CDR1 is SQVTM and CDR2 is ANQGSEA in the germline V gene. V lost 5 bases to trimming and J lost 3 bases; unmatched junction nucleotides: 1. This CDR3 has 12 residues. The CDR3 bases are TGCAGCGTTACAGGGGGTACAGATACGCAGTATTTT. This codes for CSVTGGTDTQYF.

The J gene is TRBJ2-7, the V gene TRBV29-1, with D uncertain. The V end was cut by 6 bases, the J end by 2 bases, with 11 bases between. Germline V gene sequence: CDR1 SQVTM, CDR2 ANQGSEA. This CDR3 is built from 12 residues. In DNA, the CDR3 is TGCAGCGTCGATGAGTCAGCCTACGAGCAGTACTTC. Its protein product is CSVDESAYEQYF.

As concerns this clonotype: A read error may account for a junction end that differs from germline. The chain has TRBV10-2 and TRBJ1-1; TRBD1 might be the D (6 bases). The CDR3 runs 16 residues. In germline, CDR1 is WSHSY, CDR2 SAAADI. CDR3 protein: CANSERLDRMNTEAFF. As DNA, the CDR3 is TGTGCCAACAGTGAGCGCCTGGACAGAATGAACACTGAAGCTTTCTTT.

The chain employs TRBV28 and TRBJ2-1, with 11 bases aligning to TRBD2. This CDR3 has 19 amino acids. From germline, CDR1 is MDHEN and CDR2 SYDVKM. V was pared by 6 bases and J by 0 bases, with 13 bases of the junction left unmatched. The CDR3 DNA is TGTGCCAGCAGCCGAACACCAGGACTAGCGGGTAGCTCCTACAATGAGCAGTTCTTC. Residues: CASSRTPGLAGSSYNEQFF.